These 30 T cell receptor beta chains came from one sample sequenced in a study of CD8 T cells in Susac syndrome. Reverse transcription of roughly 0.5 to 1 ug RNA was carried out with random hexamers. TCRdb passed the immunoSEQ multiplex PCR reads through MiXCR, listing each CDR3 protein once. The sample carries roughly 200,000 distinct CDR3 sequences, approximately 95% recorded once. The sequencing input was CD4+ T cells from PBMCs. These receptors were taken from a human donor in good health.

The genes are TRBV18 and TRBJ2-5, with D uncertain. The V gene lost 2 bases and the J gene lost 1 base, with 17 bases spanning the gap. CDR3 size: 17 residues. From germline, CDR1 is KGHSH and CDR2 LQKENI. CDR3 sequence: CASSPKRHRAAQETQYF. As DNA, the CDR3 is TGTGCCAGCTCACCAAAGAGGCATCGGGCGGCCCAAGAGACCCAGTACTTC.

The chain carries TRBV12-3 or TRBV12-4 and TRBJ1-5, with D possibly being TRBD1 (6 bases). The CDR3 has 16 residues. Trimming pared 8 bases from V and 8 bases from J, leaving 25 bases between. CDR3 in amino acids: CASGSLIGGGLEPQHF. The CDR3 DNA sequence: TGTGCCAGCGGTTCGTTAATTGGAGGGGGATTGGAGCCCCAGCATTTT.

The chain links TRBV5-1 to TRBJ1-4; 8 bases are shared with TRBD1. J lost 0 bases, V lost 3 bases, and 1 base had no gene match. The CDR3 sequence is 15 residues long. CDR1 is SGHRS, CDR2 YFSETQ, per germline. CDR3 DNA: TGCGCCAGCAGCTCGACAGGGGCAACTAATGAAAAACTGTTTTTT. Its translation: CASSSTGATNEKLFF.

This clonotype showed up just once. The gene calls are TRBV6-2 or TRBV6-3 and TRBJ2-2; the D gene is possibly TRBD1 (5 bases). V was pared by 2 bases and J by 4 bases, with 14 bases between. The length of the CDR3 is 16 residues. Germline-derived CDR1 and CDR2 are MNHEY and SVGEGT. CDR3 residues: CASSYRSKTVTGELFF. In nucleotides, the CDR3 is TGTGCCAGCAGTTACCGTTCCAAGACAGTCACCGGGGAGCTGTTTTTT.

The CDR3 region is CSARKEPNSPLHF. CDR3 nucleotides: TGCAGTGCTAGGAAGGAACCAAATTCACCCCTCCACTTT. This chain links TRBV20-1 with TRBJ1-6; D not certain. Germline lookup yields CDR1 DFQATT and CDR2 SNEGSKA (reference sequence). Trimming took 3 bases from V and 7 from J, leaving 10 bases between them. This CDR3 is 13 amino acids long.

This chain links TRBV3-1 with TRBJ2-1, with D hard to call. Trimming cost V 8 bases and J 7 bases, with 9 bases left between them. The CDR3 spans 11 residues. Per germline, CDR1 LGHDT and CDR2 YNNKEL (reference sequence). The CDR3 sequence is CASSFGNEQFF. The CDR3 nucleotides are TGTGCCAGCTCTTTCGGTAATGAGCAGTTCTTC.

This chain uses TRBV25-1 with TRBJ2-2, with 9 bases fitting TRBD2. CDR1 is MGHDK, CDR2 SYGVNS, per germline. The CDR3 is 16 amino acids. Unmatched junction bases numbered 5, after V lost 4 bases and J lost 2 bases. The CDR3 spells CASSAFSGGNTGELFF. The CDR3 DNA is TGTGCCAGCAGTGCCTTTAGCGGGGGTAACACCGGGGAGCTGTTTTTT.

CDR3 nucleotides: TGTGCCAGCAGTTTATTGGGGGTGGGCACAGATACGCAGTATTTT. Residues: CASSLLGVGTDTQYF. The chain combines TRBV28 with TRBJ2-3; D might be TRBD1 or TRBD2, each matching 5 bases. This CDR3 is 15 amino acids long. Trimming left V 1 base short and J 1 base short, with 9 bases between. Germline V gene sequence: CDR1 MDHEN, CDR2 SYDVKM.

This chain joins TRBV29-1 and TRBJ1-1; D might be TRBD1 (5 bases). In germline, CDR1 is SQVTM, CDR2 ANQGSEA. The CDR3 has 13 residues. V was pared by 7 bases and J by 5 bases, with 17 bases between. The DNA of the CDR3 is TGCAGCGCCGAAGTCATGGGGGGGACTGAAGCTTTCTTT. Amino acids: CSAEVMGGTEAFF.

The genes are TRBV7-9 and TRBJ1-2; 7 bases map to TRBD1. This CDR3 spans 16 amino acids. CDR1 and CDR2 (germline): SEHNR, FQNEAQ (reference sequence). The V gene end was trimmed by 2 bases and the J gene end by 1 base; junction bases not matched to a gene: 7. For the CDR3, the DNA is TGTGCCAGCAGCTTATCGGGAGGGGGCCTTAACTATGGCTACACCTTC. It yields the protein CASSLSGGGLNYGYTF.

This clonotype appeared a few times. This chain joins TRBV19 and TRBJ1-2; 8 positions match TRBD1. This CDR3 comprises 13 residues. V shed 3 bases and J 3 bases; nucleotides not matched to a gene: 0. The V gene's germline CDR1 is LNHDA and CDR2 SQIVND (reference sequence). DNA of the CDR3: TGTGCCAGTAGTATGGACAGGGACTATGGCTACACCTTC. This codes for CASSMDRDYGYTF.

V usage is TRBV5-6 and J usage is TRBJ2-3; 10 bases are a match to TRBD2. Losses at the gene ends were 5 bases for V and 2 bases for J; bases not matched to a gene: 11. The CDR3 spans 17 residues. The germline V gene encodes CDR1 SGHDT and CDR2 YYEEEE. The CDR3 bases are TGTGCCAGCAGTTGGGTCAGCGGGGGGGGACACACAGATACGCAGTATTTT. It translates to CASSWVSGGGHTDTQYF. Supplemented by reference TRBV5-6 and TRBJ2-3, the full variable domain reads DAGVTQSPTHLIKTRGQQVTLRCSPKSGHDTVSWYQQALGQGPQFIFQYYEEEERQRGNFPDRFSGHQFPNYSSELNVNALLLGDSALYLCASSWVSGGGHTDTQYFGPGTRLTVL.

The chain carries TRBV7-2 and TRBJ2-2; D is perhaps TRBD1 (6 bases). Germline V gene data show CDR1 as SGHTA and CDR2 as FQGNSA. Deletions cut 8 bases from V and 3 bases from J, with 16 bases between. The CDR3 covers 15 residues. CDR3 sequence: CASGQEQGHTGELFF. As DNA, the CDR3 is TGTGCCAGCGGCCAGGAGCAGGGGCACACCGGGGAGCTGTTTTTT.

The V gene is TRBV4-1, the J gene TRBJ2-2; weak D call: TRBD2 (5 bases). The germline V and J ends were trimmed by 4 bases and 10 bases, with 22 bases remaining between them. The CDR3 extends over 16 amino acids. Germline CDR1 and CDR2: MGHRA and YSYEKL. The DNA for the CDR3 is TGCGCCAGCAGCCCTCAGGCGACTACCGCCGGCGAGGAGCTGTTTTTT. Protein: CASSPQATTAGEELFF.

The gene calls are TRBV19 and TRBJ1-1, with D uncertain. Germline CDR1 LNHDA, CDR2 SQIVND (reference sequence). This CDR3 is 11 amino acids long. V lost 3 bases to trimming and J lost 10 bases, with 9 bases between them. The DNA for the CDR3 is TGTGCCAGTAGTATCGGACCCTCAGCTTTCTTT. This translates into CASSIGPSAFF.

The rearrangement links TRBV20-1 to TRBJ1-4; TRBD1 aligns across 7 bases. Germline assignment: CDR1 DFQATT and CDR2 SNEGSKA (reference sequence). The CDR3 loop spans 14 amino acids. Germline trimming cut 4 bases from V and 5 bases from J; bases unmatched to any gene: 7. The CDR3 reads CSATHPQGNEKLFF. CDR3 DNA: TGCAGTGCTACCCACCCACAGGGGAATGAAAAACTGTTTTTT.

V is TRBV29-1 and J is TRBJ2-3; 8 nucleotides align to TRBD1. Trimming removed 5 bases from V and 1 base from J; junction bases left unmatched: 5. Per the germline V gene, CDR1 is SQVTM and CDR2 is ANQGSEA. There are 14 residues in the CDR3. CDR3 DNA: TGCAGCGTTCCTGGACAGGGACGCACAGATACGCAGTATTTT. It yields the protein CSVPGQGRTDTQYF.

The V and J genes are TRBV30 and TRBJ1-2; tentative D call: TRBD1 (6 bases). This CDR3 is built from 13 residues. V lost 0 bases and J 7 bases, leaving 12 bases between the germline ends. Per germline, CDR1 GTSNPN and CDR2 SVGIG (reference sequence). The CDR3 sequence: CAWSVLDRGGYTF. As DNA, the CDR3 is TGTGCCTGGAGTGTCTTGGACAGAGGTGGCTACACCTTC.

The J gene is TRBJ1-2, the V gene TRBV29-1; D remains unclear. Deletions cut 2 bases from V and 6 bases from J, with 16 bases between. CDR3 size: 14 residues. Germline-derived CDR1 and CDR2 are SQVTM and ANQGSEA. CDR3 sequence reads: CSVERRREGNGYTF. CDR3 DNA sequence: TGCAGCGTTGAAAGGAGAAGGGAGGGAAATGGCTACACCTTC.

This chain links TRBV3-1 with TRBJ1-4, with 10 positions matching TRBD1. Unmatched junction bases numbered 6, after V lost 6 bases and J lost 5 bases. Per germline, CDR1 LGHDT and CDR2 YNNKEL (reference sequence). The CDR3 totals 15 residues. The CDR3 DNA is TGTGCCAGCAGTCTAGCGGGACAGGGGAATGAAAAACTGTTTTTT. Amino acid sequence: CASSLAGQGNEKLFF. Combining the CDR3 with reference TRBV3-1 and TRBJ1-4 gives the whole variable domain DTAVSQTPKYLVTQMGNDKSIKCEQNLGHDTMYWYKQDSKKFLKIMFSYNNKELIINETVPNRFSPKSPDKAHLNLHINSLELGDSAVYFCASSLAGQGNEKLFFGSGTQLSVL.

This chain connects TRBV4-1 to TRBJ1-6; D remains unclear. The CDR3 extends over 16 amino acids. V lost 0 bases and J 11 bases, leaving 17 bases between the germline ends. Germline V CDR1 and CDR2: MGHRA, YSYEKL. Here the CDR3 reads CASSQDPGPGGAPLHF. The CDR3 DNA reads TGCGCCAGCAGCCAAGATCCTGGGCCTGGCGGGGCACCCCTCCACTTT.

V and J are TRBV28 and TRBJ1-1; the match to TRBD1 covers 7 bases. The CDR3 totals 15 residues. Germline V gives CDR1 MDHEN, CDR2 SYDVKM. V lost 5 bases, J lost 1 base, and 7 bases stayed unmatched. The CDR3 spells CASSPPGGGNTEAFF. DNA for the CDR3: TGTGCCAGCAGTCCCCCAGGGGGAGGGAACACTGAAGCTTTCTTT.

The J gene is TRBJ1-2, the V gene TRBV7-2; 7 positions match TRBD1. V lost 5 bases, J lost 2 bases, and 8 bases stayed unmatched. The CDR3 sequence is 15 residues long. The germline gives CDR1 SGHTA, CDR2 FQGNSA. The CDR3 DNA follows: TGTGCCAGCAGCCTCCAATTGACAGGGAACTATGGCTACACCTTC. Amino acid sequence: CASSLQLTGNYGYTF.

This clonotype was seen a single time. This chain links TRBV7-2 with TRBJ1-3; 7 bases match TRBD1. Unmatched junction bases numbered 9, after V lost 4 bases and J lost 15 bases. The CDR3 has 12 residues. Germline assignment: CDR1 SGHTA and CDR2 FQGNSA. CDR3 nucleotide sequence: TGTGCCAGCAGCTCCATGACAGGGCCCCCATATTTT. It translates to CASSSMTGPPYF.

The gene calls are TRBV7-9 and TRBJ1-1, with 8 bases aligning to TRBD1. J was trimmed by 1 base and V by 5 bases; bases with no gene match: 9. CDR3 length: 16 amino acids. CDR1 and CDR2 from the germline V gene are SEHNR and FQNEAQ (reference sequence). The CDR3 loop reads CASSISGQGQNTEAFF. CDR3 nucleotides: TGTGCCAGCAGCATATCCGGACAGGGTCAGAACACTGAAGCTTTCTTT. Full variable domain (rest looked up from reference TRBV7-9 and TRBJ1-1): DTGVSQNPRHKITKRGQNVTFRCDPISEHNRLYWYRQTLGQGPEFLTYFQNEAQLEKSRLLSDRFSAERPKGSFSTLEIQRTEQGDSAMYLCASSISGQGQNTEAFFGQGTRLTVV.

The chain employs TRBV2 and TRBJ1-2; D gene uncertain. CDR1 is SNHLY and CDR2 is FYNNEI in the germline V gene. Trimming shortened V by 3 bases and J by 5 bases, and 13 bases separated the two germline ends. CDR3 length equals 14 residues. Here the CDR3 reads CASSDSARPYGYTF. The CDR3 bases are TGTGCCAGCAGTGATTCCGCCCGGCCGTATGGCTACACCTTC.

The chain uses TRBV12-3 or TRBV12-4 and TRBJ2-4, with D maybe TRBD2 (5 bases). The CDR3 totals 14 residues. V was pared by 5 bases and J by 7 bases, with 15 bases between. The CDR3 protein is CASSPTGLGNIQYF. Here the CDR3 DNA reads TGTGCCAGCAGTCCCACCGGACTGGGGAACATTCAGTACTTC.

A single count supports this clonotype. This chain links TRBV7-9 with TRBJ2-7; no reliable D call. V lost 5 bases and J lost 5, with 13 bases in between. Germline CDR1 and CDR2: SEHNR and FQNEAQ (reference sequence). The CDR3 spans 13 residues. The CDR3: CASSDRRSDEQYF. The CDR3 nucleotides are TGTGCCAGCAGCGACCGACGCTCTGACGAGCAGTACTTC.

This chain joins TRBV5-1 and TRBJ2-3, with 11 bases lining up with TRBD1. V was clipped by 1 base and J by 5 bases; unmatched bases: 12. CDR1 is SGHRS, CDR2 YFSETQ, per germline. The CDR3 extends over 18 amino acids. In DNA, the CDR3 is TGCGCCAGCAGCTTGAGAGACATCGGACAGGGGGCTTTAGATACGCAGTATTTT. This sequence encodes CASSLRDIGQGALDTQYF.

CDR3 in DNA: TGTGCCAGCAGCCAACGAAGCGTGATCACAGTCAATGAAAAACTGTTTTTT. Protein sequence: CASSQRSVITVNEKLFF. The chain links TRBV3-1 to TRBJ1-4, with D hard to call. V lost 2 bases and J 5 bases, leaving 18 bases between the germline ends. The germline V gene has CDR1 LGHDT and CDR2 YNNKEL (reference sequence). The length of the CDR3 is 17 residues. Using reference TRBV3-1 and TRBJ1-4 for the parts outside the CDR3, the full variable domain is DTAVSQTPKYLVTQMGNDKSIKCEQNLGHDTMYWYKQDSKKFLKIMFSYNNKELIINETVPNRFSPKSPDKAHLNLHINSLELGDSAVYFCASSQRSVITVNEKLFFGSGTQLSVL.